The present T cell receptor beta chain was sequenced within a study of blood T cell repertoires in COVID-19. Study in general: The origin of the acute and convalescent COVID-19 samples was the United States, Italy and Spain. The cDNA or gDNA used as material had been derived from T cells, B-cell-depleted T cells, or PBMCs.

Assay used: immunoSEQ multiplex PCR; TCRdb lists only in-frame clones, some missing. The table includes around 100,000 clones, more than 75% detected once. The V and J ends lost 4 bases and 3 bases, in that order; junction bases with no gene match: 11. This CDR3 is built from 16 residues. Germline-derived CDR1 and CDR2 are SQVTM and ANQGSEA. This chain uses TRBV29-1 with TRBJ1-2; 10 nucleotides match TRBD1. The sample taken for sequencing was peripheral blood. This TCR was sampled from a human donor in a cohort sampled during active COVID-19. For the CDR3, the DNA is TGCAGCGTTGCCGGGACAGGGGATTTGGGGGACTATGGCTACACCTTC. This sequence encodes CSVAGTGDLGDYGYTF. Full variable domain (rest looked up from reference TRBV29-1 and TRBJ1-2): SAVISQKPSRDICQRGTSLTIQCQVDSQVTMMFWYRQQPGQSLTLIATANQGSEATYESGFVIDKFPISRPNLTFSTLTVSNMSPEDSSIYLCSVAGTGDLGDYGYTFGSGTRLTVV.